This T cell receptor beta chain is from a study of T cells in Graves' hyperthyroidism and ophthalmopathy. Study summary: Peripheral blood was secured at the point of initial diagnosis, before any treatment.

Amplified TCR beta CDR3 regions derived from RNA transcripts. The study used the HTBI primer set for a first-round RT-PCR of the TCR CDR3. TCRdb used MiXCR to reprocess the multiplex PCR reads, holding one entry per CDR3 protein. The sample records just under 750,000 distinct CDR3 sequences, 30% to 40% being singletons. The table lists this clonotype with many counts. The antigen is undetermined. Findings of the study overall: Ophthalmopathy was separated from stable hyperthyroidism by a 13 V-J model.

Clinical symptoms, serum thyroxine and TRAb, thyroid ultrasound and orbital computed tomography together formed the diagnostic basis. This sequence was found in a woman aged 40 to 50 with Graves' hyperthyroidism. The sample taken for sequencing was blood.

The CDR3 sequence is CSVSQGSGAGNTIYF. For the CDR3, the DNA is TGCAGCGTTAGCCAAGGCTCGGGCGCTGGAAACACCATATATTTT. The chain is built from TRBV29-1 and TRBJ1-3; no clear D. V was clipped by 5 bases and J by 2 bases, with 16 bases between them. Germline assignment: CDR1 SQVTM and CDR2 ANQGSEA. The CDR3 extends over 15 amino acids.